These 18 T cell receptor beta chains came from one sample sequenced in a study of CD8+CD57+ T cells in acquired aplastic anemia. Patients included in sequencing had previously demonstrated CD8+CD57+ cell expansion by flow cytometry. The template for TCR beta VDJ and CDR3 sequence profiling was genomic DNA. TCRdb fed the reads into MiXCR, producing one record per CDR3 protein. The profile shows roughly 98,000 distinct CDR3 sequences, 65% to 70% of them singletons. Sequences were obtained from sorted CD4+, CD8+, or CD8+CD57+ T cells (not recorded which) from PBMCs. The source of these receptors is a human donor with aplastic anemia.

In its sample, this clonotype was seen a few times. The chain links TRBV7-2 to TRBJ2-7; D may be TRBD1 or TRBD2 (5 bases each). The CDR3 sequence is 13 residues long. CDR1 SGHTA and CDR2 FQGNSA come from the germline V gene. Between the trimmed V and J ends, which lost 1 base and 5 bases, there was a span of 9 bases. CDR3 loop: CASSLGGTDEQYF. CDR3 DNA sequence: TGTGCCAGCAGCTTAGGAGGGACGGACGAGCAGTACTTC. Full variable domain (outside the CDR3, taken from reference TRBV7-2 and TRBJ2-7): GAGVSQSPSNKVTEKGKDVELRCDPISGHTALYWYRQSLGQGLEFLIYFQGNSAPDKSGLPSDRFSAERTGGSVSTLTIQRTQQEDSAVYLCASSLGGTDEQYFGPGTRLTVT.

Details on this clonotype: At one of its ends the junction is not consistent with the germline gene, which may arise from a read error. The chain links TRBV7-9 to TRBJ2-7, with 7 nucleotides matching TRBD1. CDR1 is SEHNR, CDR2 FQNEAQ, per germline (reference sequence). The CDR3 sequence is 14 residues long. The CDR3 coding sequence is TGTGCCAGCAGGGCGACAGGGACGGGGTACGAGCAGTACTTT. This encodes CASRATGTGYEQYF.

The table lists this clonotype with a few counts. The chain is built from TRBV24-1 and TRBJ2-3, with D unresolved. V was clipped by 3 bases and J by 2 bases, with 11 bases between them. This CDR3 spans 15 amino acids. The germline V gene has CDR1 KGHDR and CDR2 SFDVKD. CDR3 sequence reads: CATSDPAGDTDTQYF. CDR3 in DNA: TGTGCCACCAGTGATCCGGCCGGAGACACAGATACGCAGTATTTT.

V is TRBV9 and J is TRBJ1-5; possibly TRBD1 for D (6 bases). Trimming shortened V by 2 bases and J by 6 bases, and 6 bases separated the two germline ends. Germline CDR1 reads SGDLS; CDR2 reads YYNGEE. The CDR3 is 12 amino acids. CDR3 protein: CASSVRGQPQHF. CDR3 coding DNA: TGTGCCAGCAGCGTCAGGGGTCAGCCCCAGCATTTT. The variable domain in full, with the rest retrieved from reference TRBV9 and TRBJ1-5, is DSGVTQTPKHLITATGQRVTLRCSPRSGDLSVYWYQQSLDQGLQFLIQYYNGEERAKGNILERFSAQQFPDLHSELNLSSLELGDSALYFCASSVRGQPQHFGDGTRLSIL.

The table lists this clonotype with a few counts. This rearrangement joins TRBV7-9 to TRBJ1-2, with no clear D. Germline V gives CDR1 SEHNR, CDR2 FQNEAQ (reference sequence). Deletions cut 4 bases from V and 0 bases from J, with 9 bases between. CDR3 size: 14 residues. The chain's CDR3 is CASSSSFSNYGYTF. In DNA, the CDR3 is TGTGCCAGCAGCTCCAGTTTCTCTAACTATGGCTACACCTTC.

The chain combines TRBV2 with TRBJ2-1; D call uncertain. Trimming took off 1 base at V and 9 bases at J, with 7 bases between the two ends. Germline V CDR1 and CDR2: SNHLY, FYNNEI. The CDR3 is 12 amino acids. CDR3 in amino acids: CASSEEGIEQFF. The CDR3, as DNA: TGTGCCAGCAGTGAAGAAGGAATTGAGCAGTTCTTC.

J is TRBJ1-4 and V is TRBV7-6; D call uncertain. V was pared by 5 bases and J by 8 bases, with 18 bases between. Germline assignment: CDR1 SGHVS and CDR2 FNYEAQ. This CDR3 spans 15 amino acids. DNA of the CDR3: TGTGCCAGCAGCCAAACGGACCTCGAGCGGGAAAAACTGTTTTTT. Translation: CASSQTDLEREKLFF.

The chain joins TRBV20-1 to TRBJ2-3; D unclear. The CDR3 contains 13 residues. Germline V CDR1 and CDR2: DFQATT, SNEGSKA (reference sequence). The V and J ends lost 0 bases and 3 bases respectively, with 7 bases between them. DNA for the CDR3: TGCAGTGCTAGAGACGATAATACAGATACGCAGTATTTT. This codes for CSARDDNTDTQYF.

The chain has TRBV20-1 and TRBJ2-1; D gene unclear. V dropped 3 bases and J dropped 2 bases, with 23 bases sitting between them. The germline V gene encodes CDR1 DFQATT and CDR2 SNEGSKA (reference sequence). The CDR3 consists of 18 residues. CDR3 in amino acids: CSARLGRSWVRPYNEQFF. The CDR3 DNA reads TGCAGTGCTAGGTTAGGAAGGTCGTGGGTGCGCCCCTACAATGAGCAGTTCTTC.

DNA of the CDR3: TGCAGCGTTGAAGAAGGGGGCAACAATCAGCCCCAGCATTTT. It translates to CSVEEGGNNQPQHF. The chain combines TRBV29-1 with TRBJ1-5, with TRBD1 identical over 7 bases. Germline V gene sequence: CDR1 SQVTM, CDR2 ANQGSEA. Unmatched junction bases numbered 2, after V lost 0 bases and J lost 3 bases. The CDR3 spans 14 residues.

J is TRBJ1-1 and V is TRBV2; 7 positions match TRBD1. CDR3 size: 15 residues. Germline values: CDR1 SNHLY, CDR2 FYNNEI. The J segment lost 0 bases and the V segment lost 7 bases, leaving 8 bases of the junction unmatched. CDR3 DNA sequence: TGTGCCAGCAATCGGAGAGGGGGCATGAACACTGAAGCTTTCTTT. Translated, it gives CASNRRGGMNTEAFF.

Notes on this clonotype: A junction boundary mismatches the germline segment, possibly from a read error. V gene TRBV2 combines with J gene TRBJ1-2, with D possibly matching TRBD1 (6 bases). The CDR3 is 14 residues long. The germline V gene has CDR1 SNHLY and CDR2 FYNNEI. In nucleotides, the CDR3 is TGTGCCAGCAGTGAATGGGCGGGGGCCGATGGCTGCACCTTC. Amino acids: CASSEWAGADGCTF.

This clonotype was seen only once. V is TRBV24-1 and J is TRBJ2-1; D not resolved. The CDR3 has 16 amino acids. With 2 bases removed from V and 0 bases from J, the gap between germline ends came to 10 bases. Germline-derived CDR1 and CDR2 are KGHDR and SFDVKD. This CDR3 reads CATSDSESRSYNEQFF. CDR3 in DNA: TGTGCCACCAGTGATTCTGAAAGCCGCTCCTACAATGAGCAGTTCTTC.

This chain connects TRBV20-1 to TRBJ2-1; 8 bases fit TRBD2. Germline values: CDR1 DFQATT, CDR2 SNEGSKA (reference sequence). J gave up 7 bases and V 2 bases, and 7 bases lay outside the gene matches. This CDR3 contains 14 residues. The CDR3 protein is CSARPGRVANEQFF. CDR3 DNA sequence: TGCAGTGCTAGACCCGGGAGGGTGGCTAATGAGCAGTTCTTC.

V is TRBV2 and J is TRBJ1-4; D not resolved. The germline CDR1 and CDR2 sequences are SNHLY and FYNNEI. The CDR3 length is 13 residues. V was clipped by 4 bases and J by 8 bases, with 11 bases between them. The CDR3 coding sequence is TGTGCCAGCAGTGTCCTACAGTCAGAAAAACTGTTTTTT. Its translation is CASSVLQSEKLFF.

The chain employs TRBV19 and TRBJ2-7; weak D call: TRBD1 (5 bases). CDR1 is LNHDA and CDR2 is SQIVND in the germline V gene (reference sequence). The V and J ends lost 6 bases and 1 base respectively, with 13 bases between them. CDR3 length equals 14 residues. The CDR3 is CASSLRQGSYEQYF. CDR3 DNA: TGTGCCAGTAGCTTGCGGCAGGGATCCTACGAGCAGTACTTC.

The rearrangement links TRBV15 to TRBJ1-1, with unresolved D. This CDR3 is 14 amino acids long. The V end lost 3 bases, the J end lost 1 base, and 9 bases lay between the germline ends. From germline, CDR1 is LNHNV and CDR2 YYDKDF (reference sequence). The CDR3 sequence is CATSSATWNTEAFF. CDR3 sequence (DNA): TGTGCCACCAGCAGTGCCACCTGGAACACTGAAGCTTTCTTT.

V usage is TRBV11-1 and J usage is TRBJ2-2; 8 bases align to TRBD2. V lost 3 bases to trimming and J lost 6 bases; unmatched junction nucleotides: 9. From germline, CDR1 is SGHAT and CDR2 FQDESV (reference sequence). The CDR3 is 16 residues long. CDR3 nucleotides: TGTGCCAGCAGCTTTAGTCCCGGGAGGGCCGCCGGGGAGCTGTTTTTT. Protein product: CASSFSPGRAAGELFF.